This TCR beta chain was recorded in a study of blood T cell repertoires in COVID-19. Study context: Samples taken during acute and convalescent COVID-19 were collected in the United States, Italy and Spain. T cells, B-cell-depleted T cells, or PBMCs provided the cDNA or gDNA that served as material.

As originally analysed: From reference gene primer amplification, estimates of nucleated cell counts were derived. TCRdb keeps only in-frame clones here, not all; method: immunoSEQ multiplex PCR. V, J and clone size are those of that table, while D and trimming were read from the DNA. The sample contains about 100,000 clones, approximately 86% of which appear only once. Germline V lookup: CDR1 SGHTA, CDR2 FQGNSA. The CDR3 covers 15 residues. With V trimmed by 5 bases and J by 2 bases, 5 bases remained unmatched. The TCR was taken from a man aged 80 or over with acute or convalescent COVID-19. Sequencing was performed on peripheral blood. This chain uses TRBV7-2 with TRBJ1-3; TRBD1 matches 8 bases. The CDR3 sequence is CASSPRTGTGNTIYF. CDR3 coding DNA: TGTGCCAGCAGCCCGCGGACAGGGACTGGAAACACCATATATTTT.